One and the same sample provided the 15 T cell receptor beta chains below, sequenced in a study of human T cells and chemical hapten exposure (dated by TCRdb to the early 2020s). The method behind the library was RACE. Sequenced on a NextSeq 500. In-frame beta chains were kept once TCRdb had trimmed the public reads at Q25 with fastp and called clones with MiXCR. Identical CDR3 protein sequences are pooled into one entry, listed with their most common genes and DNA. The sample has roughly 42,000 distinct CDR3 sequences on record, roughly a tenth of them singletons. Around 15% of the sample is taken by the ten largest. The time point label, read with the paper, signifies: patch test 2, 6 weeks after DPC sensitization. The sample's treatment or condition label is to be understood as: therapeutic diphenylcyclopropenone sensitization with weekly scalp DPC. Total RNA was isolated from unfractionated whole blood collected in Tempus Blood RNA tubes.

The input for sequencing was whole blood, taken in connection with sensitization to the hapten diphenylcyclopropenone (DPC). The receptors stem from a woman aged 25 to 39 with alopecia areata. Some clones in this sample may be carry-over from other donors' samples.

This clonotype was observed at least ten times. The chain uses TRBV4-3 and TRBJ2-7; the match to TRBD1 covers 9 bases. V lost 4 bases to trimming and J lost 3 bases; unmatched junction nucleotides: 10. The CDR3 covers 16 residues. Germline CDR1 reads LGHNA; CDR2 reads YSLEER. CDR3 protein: CASSRTGGASIYEQYF. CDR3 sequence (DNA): TGCGCCAGCAGCCGTACAGGGGGCGCCTCTATCTACGAGCAGTACTTC.

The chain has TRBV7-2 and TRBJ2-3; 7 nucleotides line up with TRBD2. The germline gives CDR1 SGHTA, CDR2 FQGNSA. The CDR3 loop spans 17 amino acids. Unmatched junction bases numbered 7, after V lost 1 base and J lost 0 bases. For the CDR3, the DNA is TGTGCCAGCAGCTTAGATCCGGGAGGCACTAGCACAGATACGCAGTATTTT. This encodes CASSLDPGGTSTDTQYF.

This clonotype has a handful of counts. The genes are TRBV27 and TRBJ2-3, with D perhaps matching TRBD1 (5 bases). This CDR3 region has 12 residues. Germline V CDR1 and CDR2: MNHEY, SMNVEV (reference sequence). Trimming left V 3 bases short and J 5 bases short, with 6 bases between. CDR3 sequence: CASSFQGDTQYF. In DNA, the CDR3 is TGTGCCAGCAGTTTTCAGGGAGATACGCAGTATTTT.

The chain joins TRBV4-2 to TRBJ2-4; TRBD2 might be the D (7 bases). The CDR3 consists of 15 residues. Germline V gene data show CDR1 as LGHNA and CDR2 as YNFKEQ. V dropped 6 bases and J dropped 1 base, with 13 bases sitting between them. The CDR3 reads CASSPGEGAKNIQYF. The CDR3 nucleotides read TGTGCCAGCAGTCCAGGGGAGGGGGCCAAAAACATTCAGTACTTC.

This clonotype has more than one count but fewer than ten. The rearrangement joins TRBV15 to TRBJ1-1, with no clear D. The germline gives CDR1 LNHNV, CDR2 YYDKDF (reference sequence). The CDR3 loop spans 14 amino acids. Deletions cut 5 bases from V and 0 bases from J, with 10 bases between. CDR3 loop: CATSRRPMNTEAFF. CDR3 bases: TGTGCCACCAGCCGAAGACCCATGAACACTGAAGCTTTCTTT.

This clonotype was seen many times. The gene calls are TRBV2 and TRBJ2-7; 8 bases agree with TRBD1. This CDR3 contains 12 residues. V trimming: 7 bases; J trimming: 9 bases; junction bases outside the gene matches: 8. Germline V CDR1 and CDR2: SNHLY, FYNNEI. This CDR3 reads CASIAQGGVQYF. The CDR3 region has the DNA TGTGCCAGCATAGCACAGGGGGGCGTGCAGTACTTC.

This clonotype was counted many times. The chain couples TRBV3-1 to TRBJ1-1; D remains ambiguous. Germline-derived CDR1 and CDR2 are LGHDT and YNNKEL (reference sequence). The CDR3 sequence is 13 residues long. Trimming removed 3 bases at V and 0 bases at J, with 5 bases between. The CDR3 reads CASSHGVNTEAFF. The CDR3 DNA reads TGTGCCAGCAGCCATGGGGTGAACACTGAAGCTTTCTTT.

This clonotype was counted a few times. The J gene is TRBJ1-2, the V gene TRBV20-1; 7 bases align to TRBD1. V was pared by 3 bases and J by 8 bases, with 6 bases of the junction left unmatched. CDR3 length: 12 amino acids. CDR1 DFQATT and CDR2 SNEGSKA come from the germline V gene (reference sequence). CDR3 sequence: CSASLQGDGYTF. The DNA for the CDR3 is TGCAGTGCTAGCCTTCAGGGGGACGGCTACACCTTC.

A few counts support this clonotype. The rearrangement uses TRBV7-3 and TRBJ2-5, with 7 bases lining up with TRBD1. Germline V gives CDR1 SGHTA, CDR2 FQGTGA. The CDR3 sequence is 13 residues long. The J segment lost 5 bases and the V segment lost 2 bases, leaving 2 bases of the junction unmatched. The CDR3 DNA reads TGTGCCAGCAGCTTAGGGACAGCGGAGACCCAGTACTTC. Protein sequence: CASSLGTAETQYF.

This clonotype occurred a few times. The CDR3 DNA sequence: TGTGCCAGCAGCCGGGGCAGGCAAGAGACCCAGTACTTC. It translates to CASSRGRQETQYF. The chain is built from TRBV7-6 and TRBJ2-5; the D call may be TRBD1 or TRBD2 (5 bases each). The CDR3 extends over 13 amino acids. The ends were cut back, 5 bases at V and 2 bases at J, with 9 bases in the middle. From germline, CDR1 is SGHVS and CDR2 FNYEAQ.

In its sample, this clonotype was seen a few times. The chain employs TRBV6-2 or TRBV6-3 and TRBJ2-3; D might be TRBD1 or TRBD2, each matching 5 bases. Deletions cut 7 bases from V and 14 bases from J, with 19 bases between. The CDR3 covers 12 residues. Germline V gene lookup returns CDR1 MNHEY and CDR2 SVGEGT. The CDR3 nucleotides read TGTGCCAGCACCGGTATTGGGACCCCCAGGTATTTT. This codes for CASTGIGTPRYF.

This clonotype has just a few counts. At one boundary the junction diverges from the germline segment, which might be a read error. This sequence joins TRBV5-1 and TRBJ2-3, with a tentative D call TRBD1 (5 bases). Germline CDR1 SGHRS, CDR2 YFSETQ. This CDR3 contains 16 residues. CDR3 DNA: TGCGCCAACAGCAGCTGGCCCAGGGATACCACAGATACGCAGTATTTT. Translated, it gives CANSSWPRDTTDTQYF.

CDR3 in DNA: TGTGCCAGCAGATATTTTCAGGAGCAGTACTTC. Protein sequence: CASRYFQEQYF. The genes are TRBV28 and TRBJ2-7, with no clear D. Trimming removed 6 bases at V and 7 bases at J, with 10 bases between. The CDR3 extends over 11 amino acids. Germline loops: CDR1 MDHEN, CDR2 SYDVKM.

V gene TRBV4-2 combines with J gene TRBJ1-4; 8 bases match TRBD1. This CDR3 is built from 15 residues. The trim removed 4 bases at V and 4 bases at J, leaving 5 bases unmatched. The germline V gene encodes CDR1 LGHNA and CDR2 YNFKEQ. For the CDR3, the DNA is TGTGCCAGCAGCCCCATAGGACAGGGTAATGAAAAACTGTTTTTT. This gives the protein CASSPIGQGNEKLFF.

The CDR3 region has the DNA TGTGCCAGCGGGGCGACAGGCGGCGAGACCCAGTACTTC. This gives the protein CASGATGGETQYF. This chain joins TRBV7-3 and TRBJ2-5, with D perhaps TRBD1 (6 bases). Per germline, CDR1 SGHTA and CDR2 FQGTGA. CDR3 length: 13 residues. V lost 8 bases and J 5 bases, leaving 15 bases between the germline ends.